One T cell receptor (beta chain) is described in this entry. One junction end does not reproduce the germline sequence, and a read error may be involved. This specimen comes from a study of radiation and T cells in renal cell carcinoma. Time point indicated: blood 4 weeks post-SBRT, at nephrectomy. Regarding treatment: 15 Gy SBRT to primary tumor, nephrectomy 4 weeks later. This renal cell carcinoma was of the clear cell type. CDR3 length: 14 residues. Looked up from germline, CDR1 is SNHLY and CDR2 is FYNNEI. Sequencing was performed with immunoSEQ multiplex PCR; in TCRdb, only in-frame clones are kept and a portion is missing. Of about 170,000 clones listed, approximately 90% were seen once; the top ten hold roughly 12%.

The sample was blood, taken from a patient whose treatment included radiotherapy and nephrectomy. This clonotype originated in a woman between 50 and 59 years old with renal cell carcinoma. The chain is built from TRBV2 and TRBJ1-6; 10 nucleotides agree with TRBD1. This CDR3 reads CASRGQGVSSPFHF. The CDR3 nucleotides read TGTGCCAGCAGAGGACAGGGGGTTAGTTCACCCTTCCACTTT.